The 9 T cell receptor beta chains below come from one sample, sequenced in a study of shared clonotypes between healthy human individuals. CD45RO-negative CD8 cells positively selected for CCR7 made up the naive population, which excluded terminally differentiated effector memory CD45RA+ cells. Profiled with immunoSEQ multiplex PCR; TCRdb holds only in-frame clones, not every one. The table has some 2.1 million clones, 85% to 95% seen once. The material sequenced was naive CD8+ T cells from PBMCs. The receptors here all came from a young man in good health. Some clones in this sample may be carry-over from other donors' samples.

The chain has TRBV6-5 and TRBJ1-2; perhaps TRBD1 as D (5 bases). Trimming shortened V by 6 bases and J by 8 bases, and 16 bases separated the two germline ends. Germline CDR1 reads MNHEY; CDR2 reads SVGAGI. This CDR3 has 13 amino acids. DNA of the CDR3: TGTGCCAGCAGCACGACAGAGTTAGACGGCTACACCTTC. Translation gives CASSTTELDGYTF.

The rearrangement links TRBV4-1 to TRBJ1-2; D might be TRBD1 (6 bases). CDR3 size: 14 residues. V gave up 1 base and J gave up 6 bases, with 12 bases separating them. Germline lookup yields CDR1 MGHRA and CDR2 YSYEKL. CDR3 in amino acids: CASSQGGGGNGYTF. Here the CDR3 DNA reads TGCGCCAGCAGCCAAGGGGGGGGCGGGAATGGCTACACCTTC.

In this sample, this clone turned up once. This sample also contains other DNA sequences that code for the same CDR3. The V gene is TRBV7-9, the J gene TRBJ2-7; TRBD1 might be the D (5 bases). V dropped 5 bases and J dropped 2 bases, with 10 bases sitting between them. Germline-derived CDR1 and CDR2 are SEHNR and FQNEAQ (reference sequence). The length of the CDR3 is 13 residues. CDR3 region: CASSPGSTYEQYF. The CDR3, as DNA: TGTGCCAGCAGCCCAGGGTCCACCTACGAGCAGTACTTC.

The rearrangement links TRBV29-1 to TRBJ1-2; D unresolved. The CDR3 runs to 15 residues. CDR1 is SQVTM, CDR2 ANQGSEA, per germline. V was pared by 4 bases and J by 8 bases, with 23 bases between. Written as DNA, the CDR3 is TGCAGCGTTGTGGAAACTCCACAATTCGGCGAGGGCTACACCTTC. This codes for CSVVETPQFGEGYTF.

The V gene is TRBV4-1, the J gene TRBJ1-1; D is uncertain. Germline CDR1 is MGHRA and CDR2 is YSYEKL. The CDR3 runs to 16 residues. Trimming removed 1 base at V and 1 base at J, with 13 bases between. The chain's CDR3 is CASSQATRLGNTEAFF. In nucleotides, the CDR3 is TGCGCCAGCAGCCAAGCGACCCGACTGGGGAACACTGAAGCTTTCTTT.

V usage is TRBV5-5 and J usage is TRBJ2-7; TRBD1 matches 9 bases. The V segment lost 7 bases and the J segment 1 base; nucleotides outside the gene matches: 12. The germline V gene has CDR1 SGHKS and CDR2 YYEKEE (reference sequence). The CDR3 runs 16 residues. The CDR3 protein is CASRLPGTGTSYEQYF. In DNA, the CDR3 is TGTGCCAGCCGTCTTCCAGGGACAGGGACGTCCTACGAGCAGTACTTC.

V and J are TRBV28 and TRBJ1-3; D remains ambiguous. The CDR3 is 14 amino acids. Germline-derived CDR1 and CDR2 are MDHEN and SYDVKM. V dropped 0 bases and J dropped 6 bases, with 9 bases sitting between them. This chain's CDR3 is CASSLWRGENTIYF. Written as DNA, the CDR3 is TGTGCCAGCAGTTTATGGCGCGGGGAAAACACCATATATTTT.

With respect to this clone: The junction departs from the called germline gene at one end, perhaps through a read error. CDR3 residues: CASSTYRGTREAQYF. CDR3 bases: TGCGCCAGCAGCACCTACAGGGGGACACGAGAGGCCCAGTACTTC. The chain carries TRBV5-1 and TRBJ2-5; 8 bases are a match to TRBD1. In germline, CDR1 is SGHRS, CDR2 YFSETQ. This CDR3 contains 15 residues.

This chain links TRBV28 with TRBJ1-3; possible D gene TRBD1, 5 bases. The CDR3 covers 15 residues. V was shortened by 7 bases and J by 1 base, with 14 bases between the two germline ends. Germline assignment: CDR1 MDHEN and CDR2 SYDVKM. CDR3 DNA: TGTGCCAGCACCAGGGTGGTGATGTCTGGAAACACCATATATTTT. This translates into CASTRVVMSGNTIYF.